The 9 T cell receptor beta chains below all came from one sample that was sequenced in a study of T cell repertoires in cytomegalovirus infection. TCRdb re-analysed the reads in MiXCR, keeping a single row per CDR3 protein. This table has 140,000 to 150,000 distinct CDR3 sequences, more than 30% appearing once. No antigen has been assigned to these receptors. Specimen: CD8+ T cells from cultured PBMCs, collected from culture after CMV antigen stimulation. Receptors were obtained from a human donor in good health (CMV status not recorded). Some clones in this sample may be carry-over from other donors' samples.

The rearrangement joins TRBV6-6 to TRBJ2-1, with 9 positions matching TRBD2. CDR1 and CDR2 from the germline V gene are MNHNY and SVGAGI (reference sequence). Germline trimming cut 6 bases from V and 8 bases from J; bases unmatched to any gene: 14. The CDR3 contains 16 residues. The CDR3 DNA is TGTGCCAGCAGGAGAATAAGCGGGGGGCCGTCACATGAGCAGTTCTTC. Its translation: CASRRISGGPSHEQFF.

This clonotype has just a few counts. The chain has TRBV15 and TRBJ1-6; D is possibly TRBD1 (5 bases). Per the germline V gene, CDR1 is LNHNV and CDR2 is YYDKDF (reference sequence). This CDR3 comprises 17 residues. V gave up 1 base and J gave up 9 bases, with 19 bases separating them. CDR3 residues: CATSRVVFAGAGSPLHF. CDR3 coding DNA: TGTGCCACCAGCAGAGTCGTATTTGCCGGGGCAGGTTCACCCCTCCACTTT.

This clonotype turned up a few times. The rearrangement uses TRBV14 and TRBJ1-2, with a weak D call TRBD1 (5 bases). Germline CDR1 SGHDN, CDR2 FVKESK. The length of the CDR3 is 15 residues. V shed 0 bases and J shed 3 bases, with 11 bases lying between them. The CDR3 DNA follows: TGTGCCAGCAGCCAAGACGGAGGGGCAGACTATGGCTACACCTTC. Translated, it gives CASSQDGGADYGYTF.

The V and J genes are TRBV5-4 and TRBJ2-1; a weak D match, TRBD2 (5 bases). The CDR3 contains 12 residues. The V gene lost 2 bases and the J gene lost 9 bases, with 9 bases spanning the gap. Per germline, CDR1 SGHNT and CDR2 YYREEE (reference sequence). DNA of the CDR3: TGTGCCAGCAGCTTTCTAGCAGGTGAGCAGTTCTTC. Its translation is CASSFLAGEQFF.

The CDR3 sequence: CASSPPGVAYEQYF. DNA for the CDR3: TGTGCCAGCAGCCCCCCCGGGGTCGCCTACGAGCAGTACTTC. V is TRBV7-8 and J is TRBJ2-7; tentatively, D is TRBD2 (5 bases). The CDR3 covers 14 residues. Germline-derived CDR1 and CDR2 are SGHVS and FQNEAQ. V lost 5 bases to trimming and J lost 2 bases, with 13 bases between them.

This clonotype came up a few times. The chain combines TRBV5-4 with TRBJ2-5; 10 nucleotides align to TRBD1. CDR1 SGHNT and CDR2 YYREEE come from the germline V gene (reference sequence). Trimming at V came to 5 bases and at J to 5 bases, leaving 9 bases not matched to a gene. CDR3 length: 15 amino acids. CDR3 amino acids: CASSPPGQGMETQYF. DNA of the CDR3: TGTGCCAGCAGTCCGCCGGGACAGGGGATGGAGACCCAGTACTTC.

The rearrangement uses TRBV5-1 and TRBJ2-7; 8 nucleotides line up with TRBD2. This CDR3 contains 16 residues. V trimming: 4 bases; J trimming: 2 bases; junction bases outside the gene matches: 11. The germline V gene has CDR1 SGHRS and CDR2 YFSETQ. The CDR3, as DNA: TGCGCCAGCAGCAAGGACGGGGGGGGGAAACCCTACGAGCAGTACTTC. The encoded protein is CASSKDGGGKPYEQYF.

This CDR3 is CSARIAGVVYEQYF. CDR3 sequence (DNA): TGCAGTGCTAGGATAGCCGGGGTTGTCTACGAGCAGTACTTC. The rearrangement links TRBV20-1 to TRBJ2-7; D is perhaps TRBD2 (5 bases). Germline loops: CDR1 DFQATT, CDR2 SNEGSKA (reference sequence). V lost 3 bases, J lost 3 bases, and 15 bases lay in between. This CDR3 has 14 amino acids.

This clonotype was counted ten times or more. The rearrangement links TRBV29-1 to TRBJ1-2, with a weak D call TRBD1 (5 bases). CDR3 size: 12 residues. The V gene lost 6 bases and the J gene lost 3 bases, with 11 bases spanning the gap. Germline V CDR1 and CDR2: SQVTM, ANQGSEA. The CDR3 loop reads CSVGTFDYGYTF. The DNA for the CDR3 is TGCAGCGTCGGGACTTTCGACTATGGCTACACCTTC.